The entry below describes one TCR beta chain. The antigen remains unidentified. The data were obtained in a study of CXCR3-negative and CXCR3-positive naive CD8 T cells. At the level of the study: Cumulative TRB read yield was around 150 million, averaging about 1.5 +/- 0.3 million per library.

Study conclusions and caveats: Similar levels of surface CD5 were seen between naive subsets; TCR strength was inferred from TRB CDR3 properties. PBMCs showed partially decreased CXCR3 expression after cryopreservation, and most assays used fresh PBMCs.

The method, 5' RACE with UMI labels, was used to prepare the TRB cDNA libraries. TCRdb reprocessed the 5' RACE reads and keeps a single row for each CDR3 protein, giving no DNA. The table lists around 48,000 distinct CDR3 sequences. The CDR3 loop spans 13 amino acids. The receptor was isolated from a human donor in good health. Some clones in this sample may be carry-over from other donors' samples. What was sequenced was memory CD8+ T cells from blood. The chain recombines TRBV12-3 or TRBV12-4 with TRBJ2-7. The CDR3 spells CASSFGITYEQYF.